This paragraph reports one T cell receptor (beta chain). Its antigen remains unidentified. In the sorted-subset replicate PCRs, 200 ng DNA, 25,000 to 35,000 T cell genomes, was used. Study processing details: ImmunoSEQ output held junction-only sequences without quality scores, so filtering differed. Sequencing used immunoSEQ multiplex PCR; TCRdb keeps in-frame clones, though not all of them. V, J and clone size were drawn from that table, and D and trimming were deduced from the DNA. The table shows about 680,000 clones, with roughly 70% occurring only once. This sample was included in a study of shared clonotypes between healthy human individuals. Study-level background: Contributing individuals were two females and three males aged 18 to 49. Study-level results: Rarefaction demonstrated incomplete sorted-subset sequencing despite large depth.

CDR1 is KGHSH and CDR2 is LQKENI in the germline V gene. The ends were cut back, 3 bases at V and 0 bases at J, with 9 bases in the middle. The CDR3 contains 16 residues. Sequencing was done on a sample of memory CD4+ T cells sorted from blood. The subset is: CD45RA-negative fraction. The V gene is TRBV18, the J gene TRBJ2-6; D is possibly TRBD2 (5 bases). This TCR was sampled from a woman in her twenties or thirties in good health. The CDR3 loop is CASSPLAGSGANVLTF. Here the CDR3 DNA reads TGTGCCAGCTCACCTCTAGCCGGCTCTGGGGCCAACGTCCTGACTTTC.